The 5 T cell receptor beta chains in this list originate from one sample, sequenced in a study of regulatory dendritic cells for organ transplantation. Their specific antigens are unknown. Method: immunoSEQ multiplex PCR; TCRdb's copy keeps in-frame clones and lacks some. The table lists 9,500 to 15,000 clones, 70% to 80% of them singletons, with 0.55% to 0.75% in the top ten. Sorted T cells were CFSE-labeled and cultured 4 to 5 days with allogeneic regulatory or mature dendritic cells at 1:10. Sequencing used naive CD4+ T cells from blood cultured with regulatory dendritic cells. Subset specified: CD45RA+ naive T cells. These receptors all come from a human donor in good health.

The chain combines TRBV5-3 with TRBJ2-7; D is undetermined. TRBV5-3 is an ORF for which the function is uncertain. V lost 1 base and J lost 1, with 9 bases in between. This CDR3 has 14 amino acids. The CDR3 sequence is CARSLTRSSYEQYF. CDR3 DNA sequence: TGTGCCAGAAGCTTGACTCGGAGTTCCTACGAGCAGTACTTC.

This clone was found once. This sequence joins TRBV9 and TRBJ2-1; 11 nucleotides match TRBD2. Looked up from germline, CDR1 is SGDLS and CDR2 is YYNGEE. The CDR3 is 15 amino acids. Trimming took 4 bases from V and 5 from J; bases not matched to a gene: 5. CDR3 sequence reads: CASSLRLAGHNEQFF. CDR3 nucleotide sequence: TGTGCCAGCAGCCTCAGACTAGCGGGGCACAATGAGCAGTTCTTC.

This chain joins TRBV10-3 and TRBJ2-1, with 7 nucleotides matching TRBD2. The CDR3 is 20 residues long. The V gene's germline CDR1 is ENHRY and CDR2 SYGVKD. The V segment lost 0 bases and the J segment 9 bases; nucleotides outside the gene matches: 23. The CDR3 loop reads CAISESKVLPSGSPQSEQFF. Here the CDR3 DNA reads TGTGCCATCAGTGAGTCGAAGGTTTTGCCTAGCGGATCCCCACAATCTGAGCAGTTCTTC.

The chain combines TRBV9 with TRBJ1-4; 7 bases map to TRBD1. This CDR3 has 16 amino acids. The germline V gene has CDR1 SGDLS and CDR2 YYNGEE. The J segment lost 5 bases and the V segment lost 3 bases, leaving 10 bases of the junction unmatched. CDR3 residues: CASSAHPGQKNEKLFF. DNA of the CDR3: TGTGCCAGCAGCGCACACCCGGGACAGAAGAATGAAAAACTGTTTTTT. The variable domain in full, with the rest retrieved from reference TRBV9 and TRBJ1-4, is DSGVTQTPKHLITATGQRVTLRCSPRSGDLSVYWYQQSLDQGLQFLIQYYNGEERAKGNILERFSAQQFPDLHSELNLSSLELGDSALYFCASSAHPGQKNEKLFFGSGTQLSVL.

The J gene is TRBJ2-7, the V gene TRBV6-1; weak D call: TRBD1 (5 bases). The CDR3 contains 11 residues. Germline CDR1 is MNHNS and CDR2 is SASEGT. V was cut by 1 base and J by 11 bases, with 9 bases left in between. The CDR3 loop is CASSEVRVKYF. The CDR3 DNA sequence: TGTGCCAGCAGTGAAGTCAGGGTTAAGTACTTC.